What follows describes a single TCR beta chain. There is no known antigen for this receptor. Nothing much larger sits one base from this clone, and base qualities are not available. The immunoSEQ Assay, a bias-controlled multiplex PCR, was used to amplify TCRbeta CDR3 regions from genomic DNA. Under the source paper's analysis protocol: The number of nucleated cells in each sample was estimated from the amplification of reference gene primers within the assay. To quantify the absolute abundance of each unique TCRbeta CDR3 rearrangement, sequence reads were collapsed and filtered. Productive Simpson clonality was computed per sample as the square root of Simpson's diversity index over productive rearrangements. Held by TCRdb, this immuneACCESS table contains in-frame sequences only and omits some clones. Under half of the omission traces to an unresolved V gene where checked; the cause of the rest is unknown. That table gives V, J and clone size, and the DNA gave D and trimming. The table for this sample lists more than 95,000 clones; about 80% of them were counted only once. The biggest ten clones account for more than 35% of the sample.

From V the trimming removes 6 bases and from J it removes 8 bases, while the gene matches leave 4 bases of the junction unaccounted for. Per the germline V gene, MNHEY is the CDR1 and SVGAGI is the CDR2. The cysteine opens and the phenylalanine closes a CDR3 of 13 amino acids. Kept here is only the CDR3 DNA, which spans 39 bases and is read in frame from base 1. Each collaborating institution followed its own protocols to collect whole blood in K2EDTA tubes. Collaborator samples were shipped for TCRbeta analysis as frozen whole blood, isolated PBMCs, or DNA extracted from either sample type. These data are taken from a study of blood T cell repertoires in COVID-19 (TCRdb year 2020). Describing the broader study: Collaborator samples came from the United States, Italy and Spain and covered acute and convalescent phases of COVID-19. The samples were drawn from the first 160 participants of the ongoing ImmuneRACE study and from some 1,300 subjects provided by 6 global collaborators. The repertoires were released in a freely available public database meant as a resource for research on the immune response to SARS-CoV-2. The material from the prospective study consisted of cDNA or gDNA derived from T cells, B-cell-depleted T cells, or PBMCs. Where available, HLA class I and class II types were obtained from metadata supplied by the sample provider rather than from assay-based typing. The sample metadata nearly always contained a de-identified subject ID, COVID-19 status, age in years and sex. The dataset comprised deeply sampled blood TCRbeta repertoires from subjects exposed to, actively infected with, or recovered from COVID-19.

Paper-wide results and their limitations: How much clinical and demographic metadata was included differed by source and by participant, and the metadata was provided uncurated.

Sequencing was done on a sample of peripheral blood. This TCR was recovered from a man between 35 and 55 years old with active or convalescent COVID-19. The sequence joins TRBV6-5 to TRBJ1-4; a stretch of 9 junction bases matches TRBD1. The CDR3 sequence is CASRTGGREKLFF. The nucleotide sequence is TGTGCCAGCAGAACAGGGGGCCGGGAAAAACTGTTTTTT.